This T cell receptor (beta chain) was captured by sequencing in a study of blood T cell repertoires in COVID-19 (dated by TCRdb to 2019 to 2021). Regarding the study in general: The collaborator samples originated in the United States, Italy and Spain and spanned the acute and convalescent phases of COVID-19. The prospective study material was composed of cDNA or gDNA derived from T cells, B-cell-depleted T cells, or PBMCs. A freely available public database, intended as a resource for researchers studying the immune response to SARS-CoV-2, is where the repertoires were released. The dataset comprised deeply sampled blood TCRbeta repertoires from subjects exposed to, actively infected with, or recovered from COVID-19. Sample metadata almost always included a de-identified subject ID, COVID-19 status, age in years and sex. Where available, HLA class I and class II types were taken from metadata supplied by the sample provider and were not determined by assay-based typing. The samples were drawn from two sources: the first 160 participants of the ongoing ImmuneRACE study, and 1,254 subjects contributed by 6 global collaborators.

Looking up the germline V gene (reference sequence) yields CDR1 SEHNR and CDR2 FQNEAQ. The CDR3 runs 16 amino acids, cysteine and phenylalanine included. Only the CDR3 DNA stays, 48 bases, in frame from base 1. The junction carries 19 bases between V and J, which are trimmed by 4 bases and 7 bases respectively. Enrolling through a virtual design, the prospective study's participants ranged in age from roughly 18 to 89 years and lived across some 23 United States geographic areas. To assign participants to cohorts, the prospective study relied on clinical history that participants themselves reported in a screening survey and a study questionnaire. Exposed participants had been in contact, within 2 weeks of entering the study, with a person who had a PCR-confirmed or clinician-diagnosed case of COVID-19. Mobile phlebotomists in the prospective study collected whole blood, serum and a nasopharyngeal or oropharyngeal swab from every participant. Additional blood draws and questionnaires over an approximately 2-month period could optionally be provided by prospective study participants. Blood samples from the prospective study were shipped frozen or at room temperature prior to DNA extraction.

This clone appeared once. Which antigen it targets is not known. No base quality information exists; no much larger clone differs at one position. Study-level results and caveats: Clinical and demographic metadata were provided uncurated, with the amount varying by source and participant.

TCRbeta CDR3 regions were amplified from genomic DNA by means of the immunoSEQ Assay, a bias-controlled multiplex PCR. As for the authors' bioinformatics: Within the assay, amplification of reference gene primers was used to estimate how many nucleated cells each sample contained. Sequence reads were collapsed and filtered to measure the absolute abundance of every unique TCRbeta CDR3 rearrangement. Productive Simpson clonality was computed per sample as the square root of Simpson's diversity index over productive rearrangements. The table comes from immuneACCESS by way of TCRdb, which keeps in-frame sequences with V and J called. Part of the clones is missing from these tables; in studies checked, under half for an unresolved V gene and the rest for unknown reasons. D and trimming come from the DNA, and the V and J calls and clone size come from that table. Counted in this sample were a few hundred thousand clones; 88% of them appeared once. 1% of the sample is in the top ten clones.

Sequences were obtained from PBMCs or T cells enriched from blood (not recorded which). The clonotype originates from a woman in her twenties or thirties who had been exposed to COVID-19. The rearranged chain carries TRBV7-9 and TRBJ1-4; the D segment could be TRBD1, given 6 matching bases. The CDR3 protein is CASSSKQGGLGEKLFF. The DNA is TGTGCCAGCAGCTCAAAACAGGGTGGGTTGGGTGAAAAACTGTTTTTT.